This T cell receptor (beta chain) originates from a study of beta chain features in type 1 diabetes. Findings and limits, study-wide: A moderate, significant TCRB CDR3 shortening appeared in type 1 diabetes across four CD4+ subsets.

All of the isolated RNA was reverse transcribed, so expressed TCRB transcripts were sequenced. Here immunoSEQ multiplex PCR was the method, and the copy in TCRdb shows in-frame clones only, minus some. Of roughly 700,000 clones listed, 10% to 15% are singletons. CDR1 is KGHSH, CDR2 LQKENI, per germline. This CDR3 comprises 14 residues. V gave up 6 bases and J gave up 5 bases, with 16 bases separating them. Concerning this clone: Its target is not known.

This chain uses TRBV18 with TRBJ1-1; D is perhaps TRBD1 (6 bases). Input material: naive CD4+ T cells from blood. The clonotype originates from a man between 18 and 35 years old with type 1 diabetes. DNA of the CDR3: TGTGCCAGCTCCGAAGGGGGGATAGGGACTGAAGCTTTCTTT. Translating it yields CASSEGGIGTEAFF.